The subject of this entry is one TCR beta chain. What antigen it recognizes has not been identified. The record has no base qualities; no much larger clone is one base away. The sample is drawn from a study of blood T cell repertoires in COVID-19 (dated by TCRdb to the early 2020s). A note on the overall study: Samples covering the acute and convalescent phases of COVID-19 were provided by collaborators in the United States, Italy and Spain. The material from the prospective study consisted of cDNA or gDNA derived from T cells, B-cell-depleted T cells, or PBMCs. The sample metadata nearly always contained a de-identified subject ID, COVID-19 status, age in years and sex. Samples were obtained from the ongoing ImmuneRACE study (first 160 participants) and from 1,254 subjects provided by 6 global collaborators. Where HLA class I and class II types were available, the types were taken from metadata supplied by the sample provider, not from assay-based typing. The dataset comprised deeply sampled blood TCRbeta repertoires from subjects exposed to, actively infected with, or recovered from COVID-19. The repertoires were made available in a free public database intended to serve as a resource for research on the immune response to SARS-CoV-2.

Study-level results and caveats: The amount of clinical and demographic metadata varied by source and participant and was provided uncurated.

V was cut back by 1 base and J by 3 bases, leaving a gap of 18 bases between them. The CDR3 numbers 17 residues from cysteine through phenylalanine. CDR3 DNA only is kept here, 51 bases in frame from base 1. Based on the germline V gene (reference sequence), the CDR1 and CDR2 sequences are SEHNR and FQNEAQ. TCRbeta CDR3 regions were amplified from genomic DNA using the immunoSEQ Assay, a bias-controlled multiplex PCR. As for how the authors treated the data: Nucleated cell counts per sample were estimated from amplification of reference gene primers within the assay. To quantify the absolute abundance of each unique TCRbeta CDR3 rearrangement, sequence reads were collapsed and filtered. For each sample, productive Simpson clonality was calculated as the square root of Simpson's diversity index across productive rearrangements. TCRdb retrieved this table from immuneACCESS and kept in-frame rearrangements only. Not all clones are present; in checked studies, unresolved V genes account for under half, and no reason is known for the remainder. V and J calls plus clone size are reproduced from that table; the DNA served to infer D and trimming. Counted in this sample were about 310,000 clones; 90% of them appeared once. The top ten hold around 0.93% of the sample.

One collaborating source in Seattle enrolled patients while the patients were actively infected and followed the patients over time throughout the course of disease. Each collaborating institution followed its own protocols to collect whole blood in K2EDTA tubes. Collaborator samples were shipped for TCRbeta analysis as frozen whole blood, isolated PBMCs, or DNA extracted from either sample type. This TCR derives from a woman aged 40-49 years with COVID-19, enrolled during active disease. The chain couples TRBV7-9 to TRBJ2-5, with a tentative D gene TRBD2 over 6 matching bases. What was sequenced was peripheral blood. The CDR3 here reads CASSLGSGVRREETQYF. Read as DNA, the sequence is TGTGCCAGCAGCTTAGGCTCGGGGGTCCGGAGGGAAGAGACCCAGTACTTC.